This T cell receptor (beta chain) emerged from a study of human T cells and chemical hapten exposure. The wider study: Readings were taken at 6 days from patch tests that had applied 0.01% DPC to the upper back.

Documented time point: pre-sensitization, week 0. The treatment was: therapeutic diphenylcyclopropenone sensitization with weekly scalp DPC. The length of the CDR3 is 17 residues. A single record per CDR3 protein comes from TCRdb applying MiXCR to the RACE reads. The data contain 38,000 or so distinct CDR3 sequences, less than 8.5% of them singletons. The TCR sequence derives from a woman between 50 and 59 years old with alopecia areata. Some clones in this sample may be carry-over from other donors' samples. V is TRBV21-1 and J is TRBJ1-1; TRBD1, the D gene given by the table, was not confirmed from the DNA. TRBV21-1 is deemed a pseudogene. Material: whole blood, obtained in connection with sensitization to the hapten diphenylcyclopropenone (DPC). CDR3 nucleotide sequence: TGTGCCAGCAGCAAAGGTGGCCAGGGTCGGGCGGACACTGAAGCTTTCTTT. Amino acids: CASSKGGQGRADTEAFF.